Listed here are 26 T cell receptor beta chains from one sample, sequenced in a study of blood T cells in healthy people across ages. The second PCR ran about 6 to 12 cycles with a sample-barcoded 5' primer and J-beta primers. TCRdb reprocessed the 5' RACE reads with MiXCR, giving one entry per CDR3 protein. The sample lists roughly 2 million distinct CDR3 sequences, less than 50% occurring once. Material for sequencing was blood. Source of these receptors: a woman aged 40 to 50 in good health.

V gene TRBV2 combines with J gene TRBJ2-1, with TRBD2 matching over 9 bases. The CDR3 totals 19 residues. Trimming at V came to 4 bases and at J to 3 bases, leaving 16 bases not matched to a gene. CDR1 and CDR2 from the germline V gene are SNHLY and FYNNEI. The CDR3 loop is CASSAAGGGSSGIYNEQFF. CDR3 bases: TGTGCCAGCAGTGCCGCAGGCGGGGGGTCTAGCGGGATCTACAATGAGCAGTTCTTC. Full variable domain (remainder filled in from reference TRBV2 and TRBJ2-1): EPEVTQTPSHQVTQMGQEVILRCVPISNHLYFYWYRQILGQKVEFLVSFYNNEISEKSEIFDDQFSVERPDGSNFTLKIRSTKLEDSAMYFCASSAAGGGSSGIYNEQFFGPGTRLTVL.

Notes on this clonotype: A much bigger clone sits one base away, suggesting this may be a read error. The CDR3 sequence is CASSLAESSYNSPLHF. Written as DNA, the CDR3 is TGCGCCAGCAGCTTGGCCGAGAGCTCCTATAATTCACCCCTCCACTTT. The gene calls are TRBV5-1 and TRBJ1-6; D gene uncertain. CDR1 is SGHRS, CDR2 YFSETQ, per germline. Trimming shortened V by 0 bases and J by 0 bases, and 7 bases separated the two germline ends. The CDR3 has 16 amino acids.

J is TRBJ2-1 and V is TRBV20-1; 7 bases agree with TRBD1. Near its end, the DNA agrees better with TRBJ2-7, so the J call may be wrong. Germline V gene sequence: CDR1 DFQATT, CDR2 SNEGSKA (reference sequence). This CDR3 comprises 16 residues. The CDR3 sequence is CSATWDRPSSYNEQYF. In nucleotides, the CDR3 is TGCAGTGCAACCTGGGACAGACCGAGCTCCTACAATGAGCAGTACTTC.

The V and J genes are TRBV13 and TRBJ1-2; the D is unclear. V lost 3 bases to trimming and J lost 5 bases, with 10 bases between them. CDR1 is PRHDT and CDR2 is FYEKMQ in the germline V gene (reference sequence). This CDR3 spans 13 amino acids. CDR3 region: CASSFSEDYGYTF. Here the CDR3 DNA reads TGTGCCAGCAGCTTTAGTGAGGATTATGGCTACACCTTC.

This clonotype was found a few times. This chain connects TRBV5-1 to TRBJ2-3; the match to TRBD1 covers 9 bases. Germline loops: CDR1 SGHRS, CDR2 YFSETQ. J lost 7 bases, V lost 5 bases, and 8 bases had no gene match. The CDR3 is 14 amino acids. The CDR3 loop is CASRQTGGTYTQYF. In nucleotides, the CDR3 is TGCGCCAGCAGGCAGACAGGGGGGACCTATACGCAGTATTTT.

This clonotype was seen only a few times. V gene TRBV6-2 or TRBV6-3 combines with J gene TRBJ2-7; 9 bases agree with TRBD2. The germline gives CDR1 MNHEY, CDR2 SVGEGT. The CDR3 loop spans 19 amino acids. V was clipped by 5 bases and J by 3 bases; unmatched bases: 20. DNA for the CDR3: TGTGCCAGCAGTCGAGGTACCCGAGATAGCGGGGGTGAATACTACGAGCAGTACTTC. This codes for CASSRGTRDSGGEYYEQYF.

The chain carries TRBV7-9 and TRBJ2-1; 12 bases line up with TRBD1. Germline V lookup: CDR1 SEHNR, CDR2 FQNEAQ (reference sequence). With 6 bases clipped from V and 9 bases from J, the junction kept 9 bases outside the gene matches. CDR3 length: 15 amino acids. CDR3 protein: CASRDAGTGGTEQFF. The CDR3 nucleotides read TGTGCCAGCAGAGACGCCGGGACAGGGGGCACTGAGCAGTTCTTC.

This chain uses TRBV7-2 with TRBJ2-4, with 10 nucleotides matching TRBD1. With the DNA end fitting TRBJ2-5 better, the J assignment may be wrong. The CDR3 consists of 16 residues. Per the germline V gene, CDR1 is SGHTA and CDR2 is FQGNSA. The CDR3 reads CASSFTRDRGRETQYF. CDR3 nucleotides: TGTGCCAGCAGCTTCACCCGGGACAGGGGAAGGGAGACCCAGTACTTC.

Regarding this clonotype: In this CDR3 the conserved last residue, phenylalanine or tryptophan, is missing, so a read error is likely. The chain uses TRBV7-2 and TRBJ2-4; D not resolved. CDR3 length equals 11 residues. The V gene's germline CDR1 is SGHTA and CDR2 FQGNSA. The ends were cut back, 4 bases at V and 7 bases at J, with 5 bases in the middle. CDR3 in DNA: TGTGCCAGCAGCTCCGGCAACATTCAGTACTTA. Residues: CASSSGNIQYL.

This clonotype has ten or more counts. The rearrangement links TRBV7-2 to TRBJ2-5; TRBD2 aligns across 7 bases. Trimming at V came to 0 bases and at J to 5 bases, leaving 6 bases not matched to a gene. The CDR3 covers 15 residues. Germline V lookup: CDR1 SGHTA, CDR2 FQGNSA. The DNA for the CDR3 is TGTGCCAGCAGCTTAGCCCGGGGGGTAGGGGAGACCCAGTACTTC. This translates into CASSLARGVGETQYF.

The CDR3 coding sequence is TGTGCCACCAGCAGAGTTACGCTAGCTCAAGAGACCCAGTACTTC. This sequence encodes CATSRVTLAQETQYF. V is TRBV15 and J is TRBJ2-5, with a possible D match to TRBD2 (5 bases). Germline lookup yields CDR1 LNHNV and CDR2 YYDKDF (reference sequence). Trimming pared 1 base from V and 2 bases from J, leaving 11 bases between. The CDR3 contains 15 residues.

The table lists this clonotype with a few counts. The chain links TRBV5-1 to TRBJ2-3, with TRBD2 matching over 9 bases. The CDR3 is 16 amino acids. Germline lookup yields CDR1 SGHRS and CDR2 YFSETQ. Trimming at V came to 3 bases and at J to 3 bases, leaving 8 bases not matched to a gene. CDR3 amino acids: CASSSRGSGGTDTQYF. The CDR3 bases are TGCGCCAGCAGCTCCCGGGGGAGCGGGGGGACAGATACGCAGTATTTT.

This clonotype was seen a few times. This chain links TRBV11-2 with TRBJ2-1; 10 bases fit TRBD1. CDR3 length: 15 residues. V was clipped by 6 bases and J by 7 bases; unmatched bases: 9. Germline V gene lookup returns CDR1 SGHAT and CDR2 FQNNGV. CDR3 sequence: CASSRAGTGVNEQFF. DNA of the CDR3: TGTGCCAGCAGTCGGGCTGGGACAGGGGTAAATGAGCAGTTCTTC.

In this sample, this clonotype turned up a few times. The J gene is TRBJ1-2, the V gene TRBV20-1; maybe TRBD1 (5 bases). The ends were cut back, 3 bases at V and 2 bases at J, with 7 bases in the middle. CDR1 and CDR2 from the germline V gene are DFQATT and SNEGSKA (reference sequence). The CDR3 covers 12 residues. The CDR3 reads CSARTENYGYTF. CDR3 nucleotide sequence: TGCAGTGCTAGGACAGAGAACTATGGCTACACCTTC.

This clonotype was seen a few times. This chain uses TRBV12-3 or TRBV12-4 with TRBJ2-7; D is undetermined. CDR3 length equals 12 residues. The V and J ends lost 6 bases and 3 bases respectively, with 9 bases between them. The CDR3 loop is CASSSANYEQYF. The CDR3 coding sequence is TGTGCCAGCAGCTCCGCCAACTACGAGCAGTACTTC.

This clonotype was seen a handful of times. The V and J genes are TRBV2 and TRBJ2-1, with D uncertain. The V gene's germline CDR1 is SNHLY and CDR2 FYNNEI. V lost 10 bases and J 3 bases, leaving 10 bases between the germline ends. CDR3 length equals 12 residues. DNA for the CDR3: TGTGCCATGAGTGCCCGCTACAATGAGCAGTTCTTC. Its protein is CAMSARYNEQFF.

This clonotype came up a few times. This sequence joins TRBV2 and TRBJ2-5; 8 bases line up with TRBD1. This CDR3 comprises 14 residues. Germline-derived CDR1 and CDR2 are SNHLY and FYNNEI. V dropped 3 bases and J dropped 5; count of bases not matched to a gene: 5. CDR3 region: CASSDTGGSETQYF. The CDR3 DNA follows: TGTGCCAGCAGTGACACAGGGGGATCGGAGACCCAGTACTTC. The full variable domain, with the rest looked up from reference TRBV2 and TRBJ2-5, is EPEVTQTPSHQVTQMGQEVILRCVPISNHLYFYWYRQILGQKVEFLVSFYNNEISEKSEIFDDQFSVERPDGSNFTLKIRSTKLEDSAMYFCASSDTGGSETQYFGPGTRLLVL.

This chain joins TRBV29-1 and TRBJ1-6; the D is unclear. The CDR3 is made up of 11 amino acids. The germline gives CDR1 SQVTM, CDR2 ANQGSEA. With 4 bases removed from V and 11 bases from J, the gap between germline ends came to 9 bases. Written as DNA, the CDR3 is TGCAGCGTTGCTAGGATAGCACCCCTCCACTTT. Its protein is CSVARIAPLHF.

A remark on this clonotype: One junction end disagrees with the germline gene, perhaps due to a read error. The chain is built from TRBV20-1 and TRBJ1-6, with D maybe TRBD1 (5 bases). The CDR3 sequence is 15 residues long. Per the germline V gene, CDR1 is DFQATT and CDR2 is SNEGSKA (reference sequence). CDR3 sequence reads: CSARWGWGDNLPLHF. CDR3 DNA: TGCAGTGCTCGATGGGGGTGGGGAGATAATTTACCCCTCCACTTT.

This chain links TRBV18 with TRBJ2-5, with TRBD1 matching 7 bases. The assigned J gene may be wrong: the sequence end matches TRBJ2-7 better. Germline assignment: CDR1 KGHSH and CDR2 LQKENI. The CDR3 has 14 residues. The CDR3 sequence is CASSPRLTGYEQYF. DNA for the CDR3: TGTGCCAGCTCACCGCGTTTGACAGGGTACGAGCAGTACTTC.

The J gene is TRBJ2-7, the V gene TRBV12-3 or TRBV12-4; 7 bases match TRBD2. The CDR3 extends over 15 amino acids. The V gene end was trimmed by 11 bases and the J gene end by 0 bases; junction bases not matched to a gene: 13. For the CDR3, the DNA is TGTGCCTGCACCGCGGGGGACCGGGGCTCCTACGAGCAGTACTTC. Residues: CACTAGDRGSYEQYF.

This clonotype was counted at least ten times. The CDR3: CASSRSGTGGHEQFF. The CDR3 DNA sequence: TGCGCCAGCAGCCGTTCCGGGACAGGGGGACATGAGCAGTTCTTC. The chain recombines TRBV4-3 with TRBJ2-1; TRBD1 aligns across 11 bases. Trimming cost V 4 bases and J 8 bases; bases outside gene matches: 7. This CDR3 contains 15 residues. Per the germline V gene, CDR1 is LGHNA and CDR2 is YSLEER.

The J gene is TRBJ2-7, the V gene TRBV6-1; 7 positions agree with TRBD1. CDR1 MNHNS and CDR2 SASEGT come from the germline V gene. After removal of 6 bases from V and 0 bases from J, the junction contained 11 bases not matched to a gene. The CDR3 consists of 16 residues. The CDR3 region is CASRTRTGAGSYEQYF. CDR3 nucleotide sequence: TGTGCCAGCAGGACCAGGACAGGTGCCGGCTCCTACGAGCAGTACTTC.

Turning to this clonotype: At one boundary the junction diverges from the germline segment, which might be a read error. The CDR3 spells CSTSPHSAEKLFF. The CDR3 DNA reads as TGCAGTACTAGCCCACATAGTGCAGAAAAACTGTTTTTT. The V call is TRBV20-1, the J call TRBJ1-4; D gene unclear. The CDR3 loop spans 13 amino acids. The germline gives CDR1 DFQATT, CDR2 SNEGSKA (reference sequence).

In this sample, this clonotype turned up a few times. CDR3 DNA: TGTGCCATTAGTAACACGCCAGGGTCTGATACGCAGTATTTT. Residues: CAISNTPGSDTQYF. The chain employs TRBV10-3 and TRBJ2-3, with D maybe TRBD1 (5 bases). The length of the CDR3 is 14 residues. The V and J ends lost 9 bases and 6 bases respectively, with 19 bases between them. CDR1 ENHRY and CDR2 SYGVKD come from the germline V gene.

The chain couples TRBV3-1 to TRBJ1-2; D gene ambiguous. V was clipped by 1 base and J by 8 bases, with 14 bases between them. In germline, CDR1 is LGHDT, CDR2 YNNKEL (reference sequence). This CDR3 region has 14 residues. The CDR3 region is CASSQVSGSWGYTF. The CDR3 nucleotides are TGTGCCAGCAGCCAAGTCTCTGGGTCGTGGGGCTACACCTTC.